This TCR beta chain was recorded in a study of breast tumors, draining lymph nodes, adjacent tissues. Breast cancer patients provided tissue from their axillary draining lymph nodes. In TCRdb, the multiplex PCR reads were re-called with MiXCR into one record per CDR3 protein. The sample holds around 190,000 distinct CDR3 sequences, roughly 30% seen once. Unmatched junction bases numbered 2, after V lost 1 base and J lost 8 bases. In germline, CDR1 is DFQATT, CDR2 SNEGSKA (reference sequence). The CDR3 totals 13 residues. The sequence was obtained from a female donor with breast cancer. Some clones in this sample may be carry-over from other donors' samples. The genes are TRBV20-1 and TRBJ1-6; 7 nucleotides line up with TRBD1. The sequencing sample was made of axillary lymph node tissue. The CDR3 region is CSARGGTDSPLHF. The CDR3 DNA reads TGCAGTGCTAGAGGAGGGACAGATTCACCCCTCCACTTT.